These 32 T cell receptor beta chains were all obtained from the same sample, sequenced in a study of cytomegalovirus exposure and HLA in healthy donors. PCR employed 60 Vbeta and 13 Jbeta primers. Produced via immunoSEQ multiplex PCR; TCRdb's table is partial and in-frame only. The table lists around 76,000 clones, about 78% of them singletons. Sequenced material: PBMCs. The source of these receptors is a woman aged 40-49 years in good health and CMV-seropositive.

This chain links TRBV7-9 with TRBJ2-5; tentatively, D is TRBD2 (5 bases). The length of the CDR3 is 13 residues. Trimming left V 8 bases short and J 5 bases short, with 15 bases between. Germline V gene lookup returns CDR1 SEHNR and CDR2 FQNEAQ (reference sequence). The CDR3 reads CASDSGLRETQYF. For the CDR3, the DNA is TGTGCCAGCGACTCCGGACTGCGGGAGACCCAGTACTTC.

This chain joins TRBV5-4 and TRBJ2-5, with 11 bases that match TRBD2. CDR1 is SGHNT and CDR2 is YYREEE in the germline V gene (reference sequence). The CDR3 covers 17 residues. V dropped 0 bases and J dropped 5; count of bases not matched to a gene: 9. The CDR3 protein is CASSLDFLAGGRETQYF. The DNA of the CDR3 is TGTGCCAGCAGCTTGGATTTCCTAGCGGGGGGCCGGGAGACCCAGTACTTC. The complete variable domain, with remaining parts taken from reference TRBV5-4 and TRBJ2-5, reads ETGVTQSPTHLIKTRGQQVTLRCSSQSGHNTVSWYQQALGQGPQFIFQYYREEENGRGNFPPRFSGLQFPNYSSELNVNALELDDSALYLCASSLDFLAGGRETQYFGPGTRLLVL.

This clone was recorded a few times. This chain connects TRBV4-2 to TRBJ1-5; D not resolved. Germline CDR1 is LGHNA and CDR2 is YNFKEQ. The CDR3 loop spans 14 amino acids. V lost 1 base and J 0 bases, leaving 4 bases between the germline ends. For the CDR3, the DNA is TGTGCCAGCAGCCAAGCCCATAGCAATCAGCCCCAGCATTTT. Its protein product is CASSQAHSNQPQHF.

The chain employs TRBV7-3 and TRBJ2-7; 7 positions agree with TRBD2. The CDR3 contains 14 residues. Germline loops: CDR1 SGHTA, CDR2 FQGTGA. V shed 6 bases, J shed 2 bases, and the junction held 7 bases outside the gene matches. The chain's CDR3 is CASRPGGGTYEQYF. The CDR3 coding sequence is TGTGCCAGCAGACCGGGGGGAGGAACCTACGAGCAGTACTTC.

The chain couples TRBV7-9 to TRBJ2-3, with 7 positions matching TRBD2. In germline, CDR1 is SEHNR, CDR2 FQNEAQ (reference sequence). With 6 bases clipped from V and 0 bases from J, the junction kept 6 bases outside the gene matches. CDR3 length equals 15 residues. CDR3 protein: CASSVMGGSTDTQYF. The CDR3 region has the DNA TGTGCCAGCAGTGTCATGGGGGGGAGCACAGATACGCAGTATTTT. The full variable domain, completed using reference TRBV7-9 and TRBJ2-3, is DTGVSQNPRHKITKRGQNVTFRCDPISEHNRLYWYRQTLGQGPEFLTYFQNEAQLEKSRLLSDRFSAERPKGSFSTLEIQRTEQGDSAMYLCASSVMGGSTDTQYFGPGTRLTVL.

The gene calls are TRBV21-1 and TRBJ2-7; TRBD2, as called in the table, went unchecked against the DNA. TRBV21-1 is flagged as a pseudogene. The CDR3 runs 14 residues. The CDR3 loop is CASSKRQGGNEQYF. The CDR3 bases are TGTGCCAGCAGCAAAAGGCAGGGAGGTAACGAGCAGTACTTC.

The V gene is TRBV5-1, the J gene TRBJ2-7; D perhaps matches TRBD1 (5 bases). This CDR3 comprises 13 residues. The germline V gene encodes CDR1 SGHRS and CDR2 YFSETQ. The V end lost 1 base, the J end lost 6 bases, and 11 bases lay between the germline ends. The CDR3 DNA is TGCGCCAGCAGCTTGCCGGACACCCTCGAGCAGTACTTC. Amino acids: CASSLPDTLEQYF.

This clone has only one observation. The V and J genes are TRBV5-1 and TRBJ2-2; 8 positions agree with TRBD1. The germline gives CDR1 SGHRS, CDR2 YFSETQ. J was trimmed by 7 bases and V by 3 bases; bases with no gene match: 8. This CDR3 has 15 amino acids. The CDR3 spells CASSSRQGRDGELFF. CDR3 sequence (DNA): TGCGCCAGCAGCTCGAGACAGGGGCGAGACGGGGAGCTGTTTTTT. Full variable domain (missing parts from reference TRBV5-1 and TRBJ2-2): KAGVTQTPRYLIKTRGQQVTLSCSPISGHRSVSWYQQTPGQGLQFLFEYFSETQRNKGNFPGRFSGRQFSNSRSEMNVSTLELGDSALYLCASSSRQGRDGELFFGEGSRLTVL.

The V gene is TRBV19, the J gene TRBJ2-6, with D tentatively TRBD1 (7 bases). Germline CDR1 reads LNHDA; CDR2 reads SQIVND (reference sequence). The V end was cut by 3 bases, the J end by 3 bases, with 12 bases between. There are 16 residues in the CDR3. CDR3 DNA sequence: TGTGCCAGTAGTATGTGGAGGGGGCATGGGGCCAACGTCCTGACTTTC. Translated: CASSMWRGHGANVLTF. The complete variable domain, with remaining parts taken from reference TRBV19 and TRBJ2-6, reads DGGITQSPKYLFRKEGQNVTLSCEQNLNHDAMYWYRQDPGQGLRLIYYSQIVNDFQKGDIAEGYSVSREKKESFPLTVTSAQKNPTAFYLCASSMWRGHGANVLTFGAGSRLTVL.

The rearrangement joins TRBV28 to TRBJ2-7; possibly TRBD1 for D (6 bases). Trimming pared 5 bases from V and 0 bases from J, leaving 17 bases between. Germline V gives CDR1 MDHEN, CDR2 SYDVKM. The CDR3 is 16 residues long. CDR3 protein: CASSPAGALSSYEQYF. The CDR3 DNA reads as TGTGCCAGCAGTCCCGCAGGGGCTTTAAGCTCCTACGAGCAGTACTTC.

V usage is TRBV23-1 and J usage is TRBJ2-7; D may be TRBD2 (5 bases). Being an ORF, TRBV23-1 has a function that is uncertain. This CDR3 has 15 residues. V was clipped by 6 bases and J by 6 bases, with 21 bases between them. The CDR3 sequence: CASRVLRVSRVEQYF. The CDR3 DNA reads TGCGCCAGCAGAGTTCTTCGAGTGTCGAGGGTCGAGCAGTACTTC.

DNA of the CDR3: TGCGCCAGCAGCCACGTTGGTATAGGGGACACCGGGGAGCTGTTTTTT. It is translated as CASSHVGIGDTGELFF. The chain links TRBV5-1 to TRBJ2-2, with D perhaps matching TRBD1 (5 bases). Trimming cost V 4 bases and J 3 bases, with 16 bases left between them. Germline values: CDR1 SGHRS, CDR2 YFSETQ. The CDR3 has 16 residues. The full variable domain, completed using reference TRBV5-1 and TRBJ2-2, is KAGVTQTPRYLIKTRGQQVTLSCSPISGHRSVSWYQQTPGQGLQFLFEYFSETQRNKGNFPGRFSGRQFSNSRSEMNVSTLELGDSALYLCASSHVGIGDTGELFFGEGSRLTVL.

The rearrangement uses TRBV30 and TRBJ2-2, with TRBD1 matching 7 bases. This CDR3 spans 16 amino acids. CDR1 is GTSNPN and CDR2 is SVGIG in the germline V gene (reference sequence). The V segment lost 0 bases and the J segment 1 base; nucleotides outside the gene matches: 5. CDR3 in amino acids: CAWSVQGPGNTGELFF. The CDR3 nucleotides read TGTGCCTGGAGTGTACAGGGGCCTGGGAACACCGGGGAGCTGTTTTTT.

This clone came up a few times. The rearrangement uses TRBV12-1 and TRBJ2-3; no check of the table's D call, TRBD2, against the DNA was made. TRBV12-1 is recorded as a pseudogene. The CDR3 length is 16 residues. The CDR3 DNA sequence: TGTGCCAGCAGCTGCCTAGCGGGGGGCCTCACAGATACGCAGTATTTT. Amino acids: CASSCLAGGLTDTQYF.

The chain employs TRBV9 and TRBJ2-3; TRBD2 matches at 8 bases. With 0 bases clipped from V and 2 bases from J, the junction kept 5 bases outside the gene matches. Per the germline V gene, CDR1 is SGDLS and CDR2 is YYNGEE. The CDR3 is 16 residues long. The CDR3 here is CASSVGRGVNTDTQYF. CDR3 nucleotides: TGTGCCAGCAGCGTAGGGCGGGGGGTGAACACAGATACGCAGTATTTT.

V is TRBV7-9 and J is TRBJ2-3; a weak D match, TRBD2 (5 bases). CDR1 SEHNR and CDR2 FQNEAQ come from the germline V gene (reference sequence). CDR3 length equals 18 residues. V lost 3 bases and J lost 8, with 27 bases in between. CDR3 sequence reads: CASSLDQANSNPRVTQYF. As DNA, the CDR3 is TGTGCCAGCAGCTTGGACCAAGCGAATAGTAACCCGCGGGTTACGCAGTATTTT.

This chain connects TRBV30 to TRBJ2-2; 7 nucleotides match TRBD2. Per germline, CDR1 GTSNPN and CDR2 SVGIG (reference sequence). The CDR3 covers 14 residues. With V trimmed by 5 bases and J by 3 bases, 6 bases remained unmatched. This chain's CDR3 is CAWSTSRYTGELFF. For the CDR3, the DNA is TGTGCCTGGTCGACTAGCCGATACACCGGGGAGCTGTTTTTT.

J is TRBJ1-2 and V is TRBV19; D is unclear. Germline lookup yields CDR1 LNHDA and CDR2 SQIVND (reference sequence). The CDR3 has 14 amino acids. The V gene lost 6 bases and the J gene lost 0 bases, with 11 bases spanning the gap. CDR3: CASRLDLANYGYTF. The CDR3 coding sequence is TGTGCCAGTAGACTCGATTTAGCTAACTATGGCTACACCTTC.

The rearrangement joins TRBV12-5 to TRBJ2-5, with a weak D call TRBD2 (7 bases). There are 16 residues in the CDR3. CDR1 is LGHNT and CDR2 is FRNRAP in the germline V gene. The V end was cut by 0 bases, the J end by 4 bases, with 15 bases between. CDR3 nucleotide sequence: TGTGCTAGTGGTTTGGTATTGGGGGGGGCCGGAGAGACCCAGTACTTC. It encodes CASGLVLGGAGETQYF.

The sample holds a few counts of this clone. In DNA, the CDR3 is TGTGCCAGCAGCTTGGCCCTCGACAGCTACTCCTACGAGCAGTACTTC. Its translation is CASSLALDSYSYEQYF. The V call is TRBV5-5, the J call TRBJ2-7; D is possibly TRBD1 (5 bases). The CDR3 covers 16 residues. With 0 bases removed from V and 0 bases from J, the gap between germline ends came to 13 bases. CDR1 is SGHKS, CDR2 YYEKEE, per germline (reference sequence).

This sequence joins TRBV28 and TRBJ1-3; 8 bases are a match to TRBD1. CDR1 is MDHEN and CDR2 is SYDVKM in the germline V gene. V lost 7 bases to trimming and J lost 4 bases; unmatched junction nucleotides: 6. This CDR3 is 14 amino acids long. The CDR3 coding sequence is TGTGCCAGCACAGGACAGGGCGGGGGAAACACCATATATTTT. It yields the protein CASTGQGGGNTIYF.

This chain links TRBV7-9 with TRBJ1-4; D not certain. V shed 8 bases and J shed 4 bases, with 5 bases lying between them. Per the germline V gene, CDR1 is SEHNR and CDR2 is FQNEAQ (reference sequence). This CDR3 has 11 amino acids. CDR3 nucleotides: TGTGCCAGCGGCAATAATGAAAAACTGTTTTTT. Translating it yields CASGNNEKLFF.

V usage is TRBV30 and J usage is TRBJ1-2, with 9 bases aligning to TRBD1. The germline V gene encodes CDR1 GTSNPN and CDR2 SVGIG (reference sequence). V was pared by 4 bases and J by 5 bases, with 8 bases of the junction left unmatched. The CDR3 runs 14 residues. CDR3 DNA sequence: TGTGCCTGGAAAGGACAGGGGAAGTATTATGGCTACACCTTC. Translation gives CAWKGQGKYYGYTF.

The chain combines TRBV6-1 with TRBJ1-2; weak D call: TRBD1 (5 bases). The CDR3 spans 12 residues. The V end was cut by 7 bases, the J end by 5 bases, with 11 bases between. CDR1 is MNHNS, CDR2 SASEGT, per germline. CDR3 protein: CASTNDRYGYTF. DNA of the CDR3: TGTGCCAGCACCAACGACAGATATGGCTACACCTTC.

This clone was seen just once. CDR3 sequence reads: CASSPPGQGAVYSPLHF. For the CDR3, the DNA is TGTGCCAGCAGTCCACCGGGACAGGGGGCGGTCTATTCACCCCTCCACTTT. V is TRBV28 and J is TRBJ1-6; 12 nucleotides align to TRBD1. CDR1 MDHEN and CDR2 SYDVKM come from the germline V gene. The CDR3 consists of 17 residues. Trimming cost V 5 bases and J 8 bases; bases outside gene matches: 10.

The gene calls are TRBV19 and TRBJ1-2; 8 nucleotides align to TRBD1. The V segment lost 4 bases and the J segment 8 bases; nucleotides outside the gene matches: 15. Germline-derived CDR1 and CDR2 are LNHDA and SQIVND (reference sequence). The CDR3 sequence is 16 residues long. The CDR3 loop reads CASSTGGQGGRGGYTF. DNA of the CDR3: TGTGCCAGTAGTACCGGCGGACAGGGCGGCCGAGGAGGCTACACCTTC.

The V call is TRBV7-6, the J call TRBJ1-1, with D possibly being TRBD1 (5 bases). The length of the CDR3 is 13 residues. Germline CDR1 SGHVS, CDR2 FNYEAQ. The germline V and J ends were trimmed by 2 bases and 3 bases, with 7 bases remaining between them. CDR3 region: CASSLRGYTEAFF. The DNA of the CDR3 is TGTGCCAGCAGCTTAAGGGGATACACTGAAGCTTTCTTT. The full variable domain, with the rest looked up from reference TRBV7-6 and TRBJ1-1, is GAGVSQSPRYKVTKRGQDVALRCDPISGHVSLYWYRQALGQGPEFLTYFNYEAQQDKSGLPNDRFSAERPEGSISTLTIQRTEQRDSAMYRCASSLRGYTEAFFGQGTRLTVV.

The gene calls are TRBV29-1 and TRBJ2-5; D is possibly TRBD2 (7 bases). The J call is doubtful: the DNA matches TRBJ2-7 better. CDR1 is SQVTM and CDR2 is ANQGSEA in the germline V gene. The CDR3 runs to 13 residues. The CDR3, as DNA: TGCAGCGTGGGGAGGGACACGGTCTACGAGCAGTACTTC. Translated: CSVGRDTVYEQYF.

The chain employs TRBV6-1 and TRBJ2-1, with 7 bases matching TRBD2. Germline V gene data show CDR1 as MNHNS and CDR2 as SASEGT. The J segment lost 4 bases and the V segment lost 4 bases, leaving 10 bases of the junction unmatched. The CDR3 is 16 amino acids. CDR3 coding DNA: TGTGCCAGCAGTGTCACTGGGACTACTGGGTACAATGAGCAGTTCTTC. This encodes CASSVTGTTGYNEQFF.

The V call is TRBV7-8, the J call TRBJ2-1; D is undetermined. Between the trimmed V and J ends, which lost 2 bases and 7 bases, there was a span of 6 bases. CDR1 is SGHVS, CDR2 FQNEAQ, per germline. The CDR3 is made up of 12 amino acids. CDR3 region: CASSLFQNEQFF. The CDR3 bases are TGTGCCAGCAGCTTATTTCAGAATGAGCAGTTCTTC.

V gene TRBV6-1 combines with J gene TRBJ2-7, with D tentatively TRBD1 (6 bases). The germline V gene has CDR1 MNHNS and CDR2 SASEGT. This CDR3 contains 15 residues. Trimming removed 2 bases from V and 2 bases from J, with 13 bases in between. The CDR3 spells CASSESGQGAYEQYF. CDR3 DNA: TGTGCCAGCAGTGAATCGGGACAAGGGGCCTACGAGCAGTACTTC.

The chain has TRBV5-6 and TRBJ1-1, with D tentatively TRBD1 (6 bases). The length of the CDR3 is 14 residues. Trimming stripped 0 bases from V and 3 bases from J, with 9 bases between. CDR1 is SGHDT and CDR2 is YYEEEE in the germline V gene. CDR3: CASSLDDRYTEAFF. DNA for the CDR3: TGTGCCAGCAGCTTGGATGACAGGTACACTGAAGCTTTCTTT.